The 10 T cell receptor beta chains presented below share a single source sample, sequenced in a study of blood T cell repertoires in COVID-19. Clones were read by immunoSEQ multiplex PCR, and TCRdb kept only the in-frame ones, dropping some. Here the sample spans hundreds of thousands of clones, around 80% being singletons. What was sequenced was peripheral blood. These receptors were taken from a woman of 80 years or more with acute or convalescent COVID-19.

This clone was seen only a few times. J is TRBJ1-3 and V is TRBV18, with 7 bases fitting TRBD1. Per the germline V gene, CDR1 is KGHSH and CDR2 is LQKENI. This CDR3 spans 17 amino acids. The junction had 6 bases not matched to a gene; V was cut back by 0 bases and J by 1 base. In nucleotides, the CDR3 is TGTGCCAGCTCACCACCGGACAGGTCGGTGTCTGGAAACACCATATATTTT. This gives the protein CASSPPDRSVSGNTIYF.

About this clone itself: This same CDR3 is encoded by further DNA sequences in the sample. The chain has TRBV6-5 and TRBJ2-7, with TRBD1 matching over 9 bases. In germline, CDR1 is MNHEY, CDR2 SVGAGI. V was pared by 3 bases and J by 2 bases, with 8 bases of the junction left unmatched. The CDR3 runs to 16 residues. This CDR3 reads CASSYSIGTGTYEQYF. DNA of the CDR3: TGTGCCAGCAGTTATAGTATTGGGACAGGGACCTACGAGCAGTACTTC.

The V gene is TRBV7-2, the J gene TRBJ2-7, with 12 bases matching TRBD2. V shed 5 bases, J shed 4 bases, and the junction held 12 bases outside the gene matches. This CDR3 spans 17 amino acids. Germline V gene data show CDR1 as SGHTA and CDR2 as FQGNSA. The CDR3 region is CASSGVMTSGRGYEQYF. The CDR3 nucleotides are TGTGCCAGCAGCGGCGTCATGACTAGCGGGAGAGGATACGAGCAGTACTTC.

V and J are TRBV6-2 or TRBV6-3 and TRBJ1-6; weak D call: TRBD1 (5 bases). Germline values: CDR1 MNHEY, CDR2 SVGEGT. This CDR3 is 17 amino acids long. V gave up 5 bases and J gave up 5 bases, with 19 bases separating them. This CDR3 reads CASSNPPGGFHNSPLHF. CDR3 nucleotides: TGTGCCAGCAGTAACCCTCCGGGGGGTTTCCATAATTCACCCCTCCACTTT.

The genes are TRBV28 and TRBJ2-1, with 14 bases that match TRBD2. Looked up from germline, CDR1 is MDHEN and CDR2 is SYDVKM. The V segment lost 5 bases and the J segment 8 bases; nucleotides outside the gene matches: 2. This CDR3 has 14 amino acids. The CDR3 DNA reads TGTGCCAGCAGTGGGACTAGCGGGAGCCATGAGCAGTTCTTC. As protein: CASSGTSGSHEQFF.

The rearrangement joins TRBV21-1 to TRBJ1-4; the tabulated D call, TRBD1, remains unverified against the DNA. TRBV21-1 is a known pseudogene. The CDR3 extends over 15 amino acids. The CDR3 is CASSITGTGFEKLFF. CDR3 sequence (DNA): TGTGCCAGCAGCATAACCGGGACAGGTTTTGAAAAACTGTTTTTT.

This clone occurred once. V gene TRBV4-2 combines with J gene TRBJ2-1; 7 positions match TRBD2. Germline V gene lookup returns CDR1 LGHNA and CDR2 YNFKEQ. The CDR3 loop spans 16 amino acids. Trimming at V came to 3 bases and at J to 9 bases, leaving 14 bases not matched to a gene. The CDR3 bases are TGTGCCAGCAGCCAGGTATTAGCGGGTTCCGGGATTGAGCAGTTCTTC. Amino acids: CASSQVLAGSGIEQFF.

The sample holds a few counts of this clone. CDR3 DNA: TGTGCCAGCAGGCTTCTCAGGACTAGCGGGAGGGCCAATGAGCAGTTCTTC. Protein product: CASRLLRTSGRANEQFF. The chain links TRBV11-2 to TRBJ2-1, with 15 nucleotides matching TRBD2. The CDR3 covers 17 residues. Per the germline V gene, CDR1 is SGHAT and CDR2 is FQNNGV. V shed 6 bases, J shed 6 bases, and the junction held 9 bases outside the gene matches.

The genes are TRBV5-1 and TRBJ1-2; 8 positions agree with TRBD1. The CDR3 covers 18 residues. Germline lookup yields CDR1 SGHRS and CDR2 YFSETQ. J was trimmed by 0 bases and V by 3 bases; bases with no gene match: 13. CDR3 protein: CASSSGQGGPMSNYGYTF. DNA of the CDR3: TGCGCCAGCAGCTCTGGACAGGGAGGGCCGATGTCTAACTATGGCTACACCTTC.

V gene TRBV18 combines with J gene TRBJ1-1, with D unclear. V lost 6 bases and J 1 base, leaving 18 bases between the germline ends. The CDR3 has 16 residues. Germline CDR1 KGHSH, CDR2 LQKENI. The CDR3 spells CASSNLAGKKNTEAFF. DNA of the CDR3: TGTGCCAGCTCGAACCTCGCCGGGAAAAAGAACACTGAAGCTTTCTTT.